This TCR beta chain appears in the sequencing data of a study of blood T cell repertoires in COVID-19. Overall study context: The origin of the acute and convalescent COVID-19 samples was the United States, Italy and Spain. T cells, B-cell-depleted T cells, or PBMCs supplied cDNA or gDNA.

This clone was found once. CDR3 size: 15 residues. Germline CDR1 is MGHRA and CDR2 is YSYEKL. Deletions cut 5 bases from V and 4 bases from J, with 17 bases between. Method: immunoSEQ multiplex PCR; TCRdb's copy keeps in-frame clones and lacks some. The table lists about 330,000 clones, roughly 90% of them singletons. Either two negative PCRs, clearance, or symptom resolution qualified Cohort 3 donors as recovered. The chain joins TRBV4-1 to TRBJ1-1, with D tentatively TRBD1 (5 bases). The sequenced sample was PBMCs or T cells enriched from blood (not recorded which). The clonotype comes from a woman in her 30s who had recovered from COVID-19. CDR3 nucleotides: TGCGCCAGCAGCAACCCTTCTGGGGGAGGCACTGAAGCTTTCTTT. Translated, it gives CASSNPSGGGTEAFF.